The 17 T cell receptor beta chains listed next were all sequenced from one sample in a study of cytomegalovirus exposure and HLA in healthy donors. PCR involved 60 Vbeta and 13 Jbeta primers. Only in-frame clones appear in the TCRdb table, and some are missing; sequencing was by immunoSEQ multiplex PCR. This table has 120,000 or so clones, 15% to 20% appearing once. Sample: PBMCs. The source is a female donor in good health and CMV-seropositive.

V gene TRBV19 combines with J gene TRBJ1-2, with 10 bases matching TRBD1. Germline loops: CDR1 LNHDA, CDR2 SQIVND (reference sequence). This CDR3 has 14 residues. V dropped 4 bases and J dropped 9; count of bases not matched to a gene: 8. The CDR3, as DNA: TGTGCCAGTAGTAACGAGGGACAGGGGTCCCGCTACACCTTC. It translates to CASSNEGQGSRYTF.

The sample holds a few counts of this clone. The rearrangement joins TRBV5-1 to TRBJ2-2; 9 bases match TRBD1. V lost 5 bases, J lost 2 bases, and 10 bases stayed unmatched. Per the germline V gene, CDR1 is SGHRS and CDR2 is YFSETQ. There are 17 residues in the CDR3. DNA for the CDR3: TGCGCCAGCAGGCGAATGACAGGGGGGGACAACACCGGGGAGCTGTTTTTT. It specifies CASRRMTGGDNTGELFF.

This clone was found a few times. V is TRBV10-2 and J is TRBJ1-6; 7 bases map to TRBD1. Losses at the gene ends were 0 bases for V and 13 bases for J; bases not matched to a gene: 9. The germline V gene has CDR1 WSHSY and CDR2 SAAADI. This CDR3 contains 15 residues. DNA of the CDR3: TGCGCCAGCAGTGAGTCAGGACAGGCCTCTACCCCCCTCCACTTT. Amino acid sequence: CASSESGQASTPLHF.

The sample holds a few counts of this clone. CDR3 amino acids: CASSEMSGRAGVGYEQYF. The DNA of the CDR3 is TGTGCCAGCAGTGAAATGAGCGGGAGGGCCGGGGTCGGCTACGAGCAGTACTTC. The chain carries TRBV6-1 and TRBJ2-7, with 10 bases aligning to TRBD2. The CDR3 runs 18 residues. The germline V gene encodes CDR1 MNHNS and CDR2 SASEGT. V dropped 2 bases and J dropped 3; count of bases not matched to a gene: 13.

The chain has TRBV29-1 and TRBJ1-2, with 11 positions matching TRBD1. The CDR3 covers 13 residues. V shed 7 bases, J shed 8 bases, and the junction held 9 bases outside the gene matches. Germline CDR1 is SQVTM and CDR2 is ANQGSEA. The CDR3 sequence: CSEGGQGAGGYTF. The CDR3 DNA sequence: TGCAGCGAGGGAGGACAGGGGGCGGGCGGCTACACCTTC.

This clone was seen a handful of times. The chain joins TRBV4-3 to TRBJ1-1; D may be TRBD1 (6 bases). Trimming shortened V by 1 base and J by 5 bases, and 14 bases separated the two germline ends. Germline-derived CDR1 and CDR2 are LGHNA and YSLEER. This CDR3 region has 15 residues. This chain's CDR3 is CASSQVQGTPTEAFF. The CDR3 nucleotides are TGCGCCAGCAGCCAAGTCCAGGGGACCCCAACTGAAGCTTTCTTT.

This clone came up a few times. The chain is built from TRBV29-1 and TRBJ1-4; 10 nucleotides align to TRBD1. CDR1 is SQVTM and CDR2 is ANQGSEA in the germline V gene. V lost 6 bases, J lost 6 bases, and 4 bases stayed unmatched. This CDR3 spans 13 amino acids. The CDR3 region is CSVSGQGYEKLFF. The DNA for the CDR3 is TGCAGCGTCTCGGGACAGGGGTATGAAAAACTGTTTTTT.

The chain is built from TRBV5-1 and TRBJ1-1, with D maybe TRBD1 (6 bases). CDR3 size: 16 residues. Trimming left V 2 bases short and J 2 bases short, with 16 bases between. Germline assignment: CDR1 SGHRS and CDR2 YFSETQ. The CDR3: CASSLYGTNYNTEAFF. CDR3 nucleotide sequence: TGCGCCAGCAGCTTATACGGGACAAACTATAACACTGAAGCTTTCTTT.

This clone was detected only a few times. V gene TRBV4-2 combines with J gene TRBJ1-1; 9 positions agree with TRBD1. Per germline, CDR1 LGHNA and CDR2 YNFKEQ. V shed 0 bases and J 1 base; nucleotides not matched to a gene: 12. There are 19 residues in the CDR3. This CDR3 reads CASSQDRIGTGWWNTEAFF. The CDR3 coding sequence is TGTGCCAGCAGCCAAGATCGGATCGGGACAGGGTGGTGGAACACTGAAGCTTTCTTT.

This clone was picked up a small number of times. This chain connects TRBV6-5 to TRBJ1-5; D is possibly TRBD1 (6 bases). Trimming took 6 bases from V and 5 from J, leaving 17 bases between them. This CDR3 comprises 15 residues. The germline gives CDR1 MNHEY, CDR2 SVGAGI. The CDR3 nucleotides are TGTGCCAGCAGCCCCGGGACACAACGCTATCAGCCCCAGCATTTT. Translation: CASSPGTQRYQPQHF.

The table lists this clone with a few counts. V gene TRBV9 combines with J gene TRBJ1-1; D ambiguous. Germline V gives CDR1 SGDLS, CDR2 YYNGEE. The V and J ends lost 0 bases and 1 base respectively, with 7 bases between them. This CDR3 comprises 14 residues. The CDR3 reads CASSVGRGNTEAFF. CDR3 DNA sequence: TGTGCCAGCAGCGTAGGGCGGGGGAACACTGAAGCTTTCTTT.

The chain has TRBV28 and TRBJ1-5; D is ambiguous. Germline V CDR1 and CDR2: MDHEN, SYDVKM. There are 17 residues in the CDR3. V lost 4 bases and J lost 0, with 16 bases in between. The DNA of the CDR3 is TGTGCCAGCAGTTCCGCCCTGATCGGTGTTAGCAATCAGCCCCAGCATTTT. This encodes CASSSALIGVSNQPQHF.

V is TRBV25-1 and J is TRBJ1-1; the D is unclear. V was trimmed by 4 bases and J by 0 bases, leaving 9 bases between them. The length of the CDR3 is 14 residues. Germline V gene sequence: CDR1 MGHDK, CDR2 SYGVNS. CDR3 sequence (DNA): TGTGCCAGCAGTGTTCTGAGTATGAACACTGAAGCTTTCTTT. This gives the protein CASSVLSMNTEAFF.

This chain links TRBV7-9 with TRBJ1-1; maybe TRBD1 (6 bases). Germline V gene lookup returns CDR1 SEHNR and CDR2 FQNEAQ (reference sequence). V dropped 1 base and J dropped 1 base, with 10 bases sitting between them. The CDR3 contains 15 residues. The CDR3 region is CASSLVGHKNTEAFF. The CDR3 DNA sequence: TGTGCCAGCAGCTTAGTGGGACATAAGAACACTGAAGCTTTCTTT.

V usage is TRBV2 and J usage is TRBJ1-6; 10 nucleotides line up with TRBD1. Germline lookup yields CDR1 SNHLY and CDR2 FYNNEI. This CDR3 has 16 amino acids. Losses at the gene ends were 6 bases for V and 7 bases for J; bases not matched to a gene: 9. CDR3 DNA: TGTGCCAGCAGCCGGGACAGGGGAAAAGTAAATTCACCCCTCCACTTT. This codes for CASSRDRGKVNSPLHF. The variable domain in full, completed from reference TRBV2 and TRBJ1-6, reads EPEVTQTPSHQVTQMGQEVILRCVPISNHLYFYWYRQILGQKVEFLVSFYNNEISEKSEIFDDQFSVERPDGSNFTLKIRSTKLEDSAMYFCASSRDRGKVNSPLHFGNGTRLTVT.

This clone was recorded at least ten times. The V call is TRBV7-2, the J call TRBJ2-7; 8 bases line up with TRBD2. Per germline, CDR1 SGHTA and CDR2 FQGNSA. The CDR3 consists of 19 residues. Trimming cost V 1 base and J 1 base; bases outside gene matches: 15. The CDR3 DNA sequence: TGTGCCAGCAGCTTAGTAAATCGTATCAGGGCGGGGGGATCCTACGAGCAGTACTTC. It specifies CASSLVNRIRAGGSYEQYF.

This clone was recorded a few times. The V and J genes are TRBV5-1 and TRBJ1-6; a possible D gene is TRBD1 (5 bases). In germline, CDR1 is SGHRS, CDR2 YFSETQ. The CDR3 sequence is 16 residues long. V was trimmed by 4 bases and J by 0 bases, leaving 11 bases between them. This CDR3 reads CASSDLGGSYNSPLHF. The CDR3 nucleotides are TGCGCCAGCAGCGACCTGGGGGGCTCCTATAATTCACCCCTCCACTTT.